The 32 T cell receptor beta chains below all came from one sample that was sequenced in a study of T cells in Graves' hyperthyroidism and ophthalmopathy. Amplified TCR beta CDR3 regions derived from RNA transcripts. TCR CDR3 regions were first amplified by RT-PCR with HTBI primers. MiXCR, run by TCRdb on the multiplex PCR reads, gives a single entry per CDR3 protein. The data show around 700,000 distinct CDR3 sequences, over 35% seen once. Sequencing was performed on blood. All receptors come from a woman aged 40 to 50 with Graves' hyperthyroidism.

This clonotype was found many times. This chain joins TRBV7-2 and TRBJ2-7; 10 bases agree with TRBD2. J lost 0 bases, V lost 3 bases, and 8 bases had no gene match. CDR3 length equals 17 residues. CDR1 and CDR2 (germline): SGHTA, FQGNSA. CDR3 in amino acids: CASSFYRTSGSSYEQYF. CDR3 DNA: TGTGCCAGCAGCTTTTATAGGACTAGCGGAAGCTCCTACGAGCAGTACTTC. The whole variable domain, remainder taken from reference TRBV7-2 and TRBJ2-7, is GAGVSQSPSNKVTEKGKDVELRCDPISGHTALYWYRQSLGQGLEFLIYFQGNSAPDKSGLPSDRFSAERTGGSVSTLTIQRTQQEDSAVYLCASSFYRTSGSSYEQYFGPGTRLTVT.

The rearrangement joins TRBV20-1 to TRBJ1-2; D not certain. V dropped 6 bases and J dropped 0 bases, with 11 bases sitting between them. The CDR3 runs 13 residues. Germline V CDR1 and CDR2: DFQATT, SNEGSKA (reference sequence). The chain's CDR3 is CSAAALPNYGYTF. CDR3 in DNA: TGCAGTGCGGCCGCACTACCTAACTATGGCTACACCTTC.

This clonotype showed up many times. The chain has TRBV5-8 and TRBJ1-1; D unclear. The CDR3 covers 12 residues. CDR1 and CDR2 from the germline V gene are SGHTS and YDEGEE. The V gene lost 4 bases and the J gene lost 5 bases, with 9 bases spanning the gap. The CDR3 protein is CASSQTATEAFF. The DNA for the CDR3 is TGTGCCAGCAGCCAAACAGCGACTGAAGCTTTCTTT. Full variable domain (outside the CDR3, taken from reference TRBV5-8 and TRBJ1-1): EAGVTQSPTHLIKTRGQQATLRCSPISGHTSVYWYQQALGLGLQFLLWYDEGEERNRGNFPPRFSGRQFPNYSSELNVNALELEDSALYLCASSQTATEAFFGQGTRLTVV.

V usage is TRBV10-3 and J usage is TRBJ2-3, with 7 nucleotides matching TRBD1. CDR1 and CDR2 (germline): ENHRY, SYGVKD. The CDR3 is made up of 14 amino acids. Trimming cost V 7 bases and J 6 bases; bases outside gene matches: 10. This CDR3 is CAINGQEEGDTQYF. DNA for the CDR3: TGTGCCATCAACGGACAGGAAGAGGGTGATACGCAGTATTTT.

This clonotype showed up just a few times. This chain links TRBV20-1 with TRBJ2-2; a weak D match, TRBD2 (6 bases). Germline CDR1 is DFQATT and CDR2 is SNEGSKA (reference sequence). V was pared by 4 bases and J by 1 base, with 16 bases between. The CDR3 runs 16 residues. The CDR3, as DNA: TGCAGTGCTAAACCCGGGACGGGACTGAACACCGGGGAGCTGTTTTTT. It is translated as CSAKPGTGLNTGELFF.

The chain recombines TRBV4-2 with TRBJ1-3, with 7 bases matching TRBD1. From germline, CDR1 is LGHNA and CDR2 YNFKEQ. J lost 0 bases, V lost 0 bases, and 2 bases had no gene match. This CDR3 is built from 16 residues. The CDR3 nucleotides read TGTGCCAGCAGCCAAGAGGGACAGCTCTCTGGAAACACCATATATTTT. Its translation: CASSQEGQLSGNTIYF.

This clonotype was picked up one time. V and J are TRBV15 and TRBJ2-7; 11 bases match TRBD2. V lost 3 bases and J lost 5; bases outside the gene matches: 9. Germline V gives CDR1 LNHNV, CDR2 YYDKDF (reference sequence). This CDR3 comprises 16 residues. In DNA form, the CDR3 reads TGTGCCACCAGCAGCCAATCGGGACTAGCGGACCACGAGCAGTACTTC. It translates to CATSSQSGLADHEQYF. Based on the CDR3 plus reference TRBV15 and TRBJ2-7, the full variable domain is DAMVIQNPRYQVTQFGKPVTLSCSQTLNHNVMYWYQQKSSQAPKLLFHYYDKDFNNEADTPDNFQSRRPNTSFCFLDIRSPGLGDTAMYLCATSSQSGLADHEQYFGPGTRLTVT.

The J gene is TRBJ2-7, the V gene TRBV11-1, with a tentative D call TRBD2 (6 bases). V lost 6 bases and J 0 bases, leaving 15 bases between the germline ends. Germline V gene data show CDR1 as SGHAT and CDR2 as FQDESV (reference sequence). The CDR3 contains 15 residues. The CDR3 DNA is TGTGCCAGCAGAGAGCGGGCCCAGAGCTCCTACGAGCAGTACTTC. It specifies CASRERAQSSYEQYF.

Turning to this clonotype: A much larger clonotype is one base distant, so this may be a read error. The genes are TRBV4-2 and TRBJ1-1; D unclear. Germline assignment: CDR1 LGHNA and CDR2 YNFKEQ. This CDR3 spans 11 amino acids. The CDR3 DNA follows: TGTCCCAGCAGCCTAGACCTTGAAGCTTTCTTT. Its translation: CPSSLDLEAFF.

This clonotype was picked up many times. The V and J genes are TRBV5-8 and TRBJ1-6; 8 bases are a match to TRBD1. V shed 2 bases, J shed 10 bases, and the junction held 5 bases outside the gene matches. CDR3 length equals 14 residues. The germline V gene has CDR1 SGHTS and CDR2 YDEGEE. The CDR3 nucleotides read TGTGCCAGCAGCTTCCAGGGGGCCGAATCACCCCTCCACTTT. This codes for CASSFQGAESPLHF.

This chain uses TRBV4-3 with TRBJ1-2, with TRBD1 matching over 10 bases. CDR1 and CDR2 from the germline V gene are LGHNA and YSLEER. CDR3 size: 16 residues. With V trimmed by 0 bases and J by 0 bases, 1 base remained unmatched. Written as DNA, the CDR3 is TGCGCCAGCAGCCAAGAGACAGGGGGCACTAACTATGGCTACACCTTC. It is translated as CASSQETGGTNYGYTF.

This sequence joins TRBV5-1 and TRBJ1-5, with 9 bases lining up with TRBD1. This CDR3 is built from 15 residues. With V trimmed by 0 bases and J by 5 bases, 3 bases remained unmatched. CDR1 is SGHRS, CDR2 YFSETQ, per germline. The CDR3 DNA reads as TGCGCCAGCAGCTTGGGACAGGGGGGCGATCAGCCCCAGCATTTT. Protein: CASSLGQGGDQPQHF.

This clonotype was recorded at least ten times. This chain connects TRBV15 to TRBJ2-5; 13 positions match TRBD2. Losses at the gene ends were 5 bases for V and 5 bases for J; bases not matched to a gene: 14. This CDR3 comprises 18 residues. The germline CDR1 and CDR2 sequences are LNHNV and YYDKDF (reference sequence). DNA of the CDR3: TGTGCCACCAGCTTTTCCGGGACTAGCGGGACCTCATTGGAGACCCAGTACTTC. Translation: CATSFSGTSGTSLETQYF. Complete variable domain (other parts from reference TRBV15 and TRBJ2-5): DAMVIQNPRYQVTQFGKPVTLSCSQTLNHNVMYWYQQKSSQAPKLLFHYYDKDFNNEADTPDNFQSRRPNTSFCFLDIRSPGLGDTAMYLCATSFSGTSGTSLETQYFGPGTRLLVL.

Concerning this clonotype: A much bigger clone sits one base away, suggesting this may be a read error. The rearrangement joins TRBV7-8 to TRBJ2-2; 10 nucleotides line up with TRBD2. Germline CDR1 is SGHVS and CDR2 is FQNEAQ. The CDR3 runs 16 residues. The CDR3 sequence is CASSLRLAGLAGELVF. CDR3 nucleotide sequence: TGTGCCAGCAGCCTCCGACTAGCGGGTCTCGCCGGGGAGCTGGTTTTT.

CDR3 in amino acids: CSVRPTGDTEAFF. The DNA of the CDR3 is TGCAGCGTGCGCCCCACAGGGGACACTGAAGCTTTCTTT. The chain couples TRBV29-1 to TRBJ1-1, with 7 bases matching TRBD1. The junction had 7 bases not matched to a gene; V was cut back by 6 bases and J by 3 bases. Germline lookup yields CDR1 SQVTM and CDR2 ANQGSEA. The CDR3 is made up of 13 amino acids.

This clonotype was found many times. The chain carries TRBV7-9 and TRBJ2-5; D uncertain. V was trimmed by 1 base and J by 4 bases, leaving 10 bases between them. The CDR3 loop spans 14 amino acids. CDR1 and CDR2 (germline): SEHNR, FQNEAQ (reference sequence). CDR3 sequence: CASSLGSQPETQYF. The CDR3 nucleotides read TGTGCCAGCAGCTTAGGTAGTCAGCCAGAGACCCAGTACTTC.

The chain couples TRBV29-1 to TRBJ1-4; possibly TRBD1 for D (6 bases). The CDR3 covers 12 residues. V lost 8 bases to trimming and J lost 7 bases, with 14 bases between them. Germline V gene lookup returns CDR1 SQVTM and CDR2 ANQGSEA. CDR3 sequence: CSLGQGREKLFF. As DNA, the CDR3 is TGCAGCTTAGGGCAGGGGCGTGAAAAACTGTTTTTT.

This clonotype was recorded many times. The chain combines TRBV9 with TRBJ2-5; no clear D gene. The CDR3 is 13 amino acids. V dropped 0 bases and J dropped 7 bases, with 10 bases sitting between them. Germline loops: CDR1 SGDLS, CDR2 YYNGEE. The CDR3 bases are TGTGCCAGCAGCGTAGGCAGGTCTCCGACCCAGTACTTC. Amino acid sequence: CASSVGRSPTQYF.

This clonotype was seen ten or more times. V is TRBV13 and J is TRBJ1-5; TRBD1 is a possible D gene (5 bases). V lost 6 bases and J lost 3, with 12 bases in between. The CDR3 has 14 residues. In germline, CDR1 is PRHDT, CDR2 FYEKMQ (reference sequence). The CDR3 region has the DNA TGTGCCAGCAGTCAGGGTAACGTCAATCAGCCCCAGCATTTT. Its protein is CASSQGNVNQPQHF.

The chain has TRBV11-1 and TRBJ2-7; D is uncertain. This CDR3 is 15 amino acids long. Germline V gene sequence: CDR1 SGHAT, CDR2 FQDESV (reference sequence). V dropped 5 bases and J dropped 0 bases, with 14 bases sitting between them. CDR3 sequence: CASSPPSGNSYEQYF. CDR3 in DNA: TGTGCCAGCAGCCCACCCTCTGGGAACTCCTACGAGCAGTACTTC.

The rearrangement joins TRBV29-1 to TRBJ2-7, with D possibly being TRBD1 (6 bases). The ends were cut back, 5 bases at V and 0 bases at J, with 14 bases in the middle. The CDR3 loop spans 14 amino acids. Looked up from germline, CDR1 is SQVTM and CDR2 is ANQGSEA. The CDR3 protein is CSVHTGSSSYEQYF. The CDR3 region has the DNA TGCAGCGTTCATACAGGGTCGAGCTCCTACGAGCAGTACTTC.

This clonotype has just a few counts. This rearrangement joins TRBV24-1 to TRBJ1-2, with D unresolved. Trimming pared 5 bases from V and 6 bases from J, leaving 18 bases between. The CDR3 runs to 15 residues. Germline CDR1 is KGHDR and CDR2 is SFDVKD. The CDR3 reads CATSGGETLRDGYTF. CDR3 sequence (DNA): TGTGCCACCAGTGGTGGTGAGACTCTAAGGGATGGCTACACCTTC.

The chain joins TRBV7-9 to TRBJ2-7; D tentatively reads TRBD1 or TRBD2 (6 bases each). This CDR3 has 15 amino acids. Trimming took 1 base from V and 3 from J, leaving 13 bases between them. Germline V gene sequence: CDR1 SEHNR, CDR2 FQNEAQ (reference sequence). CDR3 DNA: TGTGCCAGCAGCTTAGGAGGAGGGGGGCTCTACGAGCAGTACTTC. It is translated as CASSLGGGGLYEQYF.

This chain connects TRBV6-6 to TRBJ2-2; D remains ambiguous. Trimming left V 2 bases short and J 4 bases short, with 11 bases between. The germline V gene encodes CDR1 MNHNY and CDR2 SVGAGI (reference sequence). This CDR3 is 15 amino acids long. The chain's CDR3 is CASSYGPGVTGELFF. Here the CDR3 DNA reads TGTGCCAGCAGTTACGGGCCGGGTGTCACCGGGGAGCTGTTTTTT.

The chain's CDR3 is CSVGTGNYGYTF. The CDR3 DNA reads as TGCAGCGTGGGGACAGGGAACTATGGCTACACCTTC. This chain connects TRBV29-1 to TRBJ1-2; TRBD1 agrees at 9 bases. This CDR3 region has 12 residues. After removal of 6 bases from V and 2 bases from J, the junction contained 1 base not matched to a gene. The germline gives CDR1 SQVTM, CDR2 ANQGSEA.

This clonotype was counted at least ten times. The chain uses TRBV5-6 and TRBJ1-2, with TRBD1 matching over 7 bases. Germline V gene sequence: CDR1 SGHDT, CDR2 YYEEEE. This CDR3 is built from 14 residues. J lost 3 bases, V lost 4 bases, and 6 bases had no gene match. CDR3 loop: CASSQGTDHYGYTF. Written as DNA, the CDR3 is TGTGCCAGCAGCCAGGGGACAGATCACTATGGCTACACCTTC.

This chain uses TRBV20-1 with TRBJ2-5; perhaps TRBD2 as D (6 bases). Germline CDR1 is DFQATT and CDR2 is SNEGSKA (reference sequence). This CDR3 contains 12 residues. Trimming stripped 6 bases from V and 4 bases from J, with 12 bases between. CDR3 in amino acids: CSAEAGPETQYF. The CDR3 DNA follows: TGCAGTGCGGAGGCGGGACCAGAGACCCAGTACTTC.

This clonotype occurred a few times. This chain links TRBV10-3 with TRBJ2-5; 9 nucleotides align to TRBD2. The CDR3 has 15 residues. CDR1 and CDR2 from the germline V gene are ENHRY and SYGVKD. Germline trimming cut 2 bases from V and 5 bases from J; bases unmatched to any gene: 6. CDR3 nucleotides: TGTGCCATCAGTGAGAGCGGGAGGAACCGGGAGACCCAGTACTTC. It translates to CAISESGRNRETQYF.

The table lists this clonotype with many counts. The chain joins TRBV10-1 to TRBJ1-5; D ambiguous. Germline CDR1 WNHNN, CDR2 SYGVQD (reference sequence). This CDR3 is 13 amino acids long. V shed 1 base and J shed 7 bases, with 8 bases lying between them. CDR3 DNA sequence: TGCGCCAGCAGTGAGTTACTCGGACAGCCCCAGCATTTT. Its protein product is CASSELLGQPQHF.

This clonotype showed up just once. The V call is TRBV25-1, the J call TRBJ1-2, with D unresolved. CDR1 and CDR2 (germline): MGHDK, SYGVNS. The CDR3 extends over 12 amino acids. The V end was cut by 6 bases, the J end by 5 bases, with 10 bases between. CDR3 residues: CASRGREYGYTF. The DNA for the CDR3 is TGTGCCAGCAGGGGGAGGGAGTATGGCTACACCTTC.

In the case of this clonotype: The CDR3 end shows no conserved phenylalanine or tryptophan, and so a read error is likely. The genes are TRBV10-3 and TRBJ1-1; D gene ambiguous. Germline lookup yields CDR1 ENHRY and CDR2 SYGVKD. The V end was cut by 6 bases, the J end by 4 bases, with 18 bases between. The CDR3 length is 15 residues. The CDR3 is CAIRGGAIGGTEAFL. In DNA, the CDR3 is TGTGCCATCAGGGGAGGCGCCATTGGCGGCACTGAAGCTTTCCTT.

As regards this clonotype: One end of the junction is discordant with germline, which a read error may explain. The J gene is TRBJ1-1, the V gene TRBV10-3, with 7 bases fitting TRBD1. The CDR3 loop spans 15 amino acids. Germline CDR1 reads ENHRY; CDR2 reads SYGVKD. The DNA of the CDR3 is TGTGCCAGCAGTGAAGGCCCCCCGAGGGGGCGGAAAACTTTCTTT. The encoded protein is CASSEGPPRGRKTFF.